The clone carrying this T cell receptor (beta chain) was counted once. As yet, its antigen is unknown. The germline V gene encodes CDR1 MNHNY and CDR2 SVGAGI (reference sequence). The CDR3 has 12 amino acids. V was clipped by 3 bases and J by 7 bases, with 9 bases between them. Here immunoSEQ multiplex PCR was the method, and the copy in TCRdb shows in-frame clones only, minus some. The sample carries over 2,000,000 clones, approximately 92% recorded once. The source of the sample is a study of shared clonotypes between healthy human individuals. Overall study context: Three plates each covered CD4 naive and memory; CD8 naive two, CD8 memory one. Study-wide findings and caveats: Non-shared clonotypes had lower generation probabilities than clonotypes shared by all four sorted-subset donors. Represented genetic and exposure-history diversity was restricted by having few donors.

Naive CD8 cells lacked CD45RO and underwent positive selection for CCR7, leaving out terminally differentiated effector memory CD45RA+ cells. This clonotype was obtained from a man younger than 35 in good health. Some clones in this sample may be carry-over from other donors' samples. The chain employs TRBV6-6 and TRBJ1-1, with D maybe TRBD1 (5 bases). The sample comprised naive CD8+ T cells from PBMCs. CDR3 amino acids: CASSYGAVEAFF. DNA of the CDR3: TGTGCCAGCAGTTATGGGGCAGTTGAAGCTTTCTTT.